What follows are 6 T cell receptor beta chains derived from one specimen sequenced in a study of cytomegalovirus exposure and HLA in healthy donors. 13 Jbeta primers and 60 Vbeta primers were used for the PCR. Repertoires were generated with immunoSEQ multiplex PCR, while TCRdb's copy carries only in-frame clones and drops some. The sample lists 150,000 to 200,000 clones; roughly three quarters were seen once. The sample taken for sequencing was PBMCs. The origin of the receptors is a woman in her fifties or sixties in good health and CMV-seronegative.

This clone was seen just once. The chain carries TRBV7-3 and TRBJ2-7; 7 positions match TRBD1. The J segment lost 7 bases and the V segment lost 6 bases, leaving 15 bases of the junction unmatched. This CDR3 has 15 amino acids. The germline gives CDR1 SGHTA, CDR2 FQGTGA. Here the CDR3 DNA reads TGTGCCAGCAGTTTAGGGGGCGGCTACGGTGAGGAGCAGTACTTC. Translating it yields CASSLGGGYGEEQYF.

V gene TRBV5-4 combines with J gene TRBJ2-6; D unclear. The germline V gene encodes CDR1 SGHNT and CDR2 YYREEE (reference sequence). The V gene lost 2 bases and the J gene lost 0 bases, with 12 bases spanning the gap. CDR3 size: 17 residues. As DNA, the CDR3 is TGTGCCAGCAGCTTTAACCCTCGGAGCTCTGGGGCCAACGTCCTGACTTTC. Translating gives CASSFNPRSSGANVLTF.

This chain links TRBV29-1 with TRBJ2-3, with TRBD1 identical over 9 bases. Looked up from germline, CDR1 is SQVTM and CDR2 is ANQGSEA. This CDR3 contains 14 residues. V gave up 5 bases and J gave up 0 bases; unmatched junction bases: 3. The CDR3 loop reads CSVTTGGSTDTQYF. In DNA, the CDR3 is TGCAGCGTTACGACAGGGGGGAGCACAGATACGCAGTATTTT.

The chain employs TRBV5-1 and TRBJ2-1, with D tentatively TRBD2 (6 bases). Germline CDR1 and CDR2: SGHRS and YFSETQ. This CDR3 is built from 16 residues. Trimming took 0 bases from V and 8 from J, leaving 18 bases between them. Here the CDR3 reads CASSLVTSWAKDEQFF. The DNA for the CDR3 is TGCGCCAGCAGCTTGGTAACTAGCTGGGCTAAGGATGAGCAGTTCTTC.

CDR3 loop: CASSLDGFTSGRFGNEQFF. For the CDR3, the DNA is TGTGCCAGCAGCTTAGATGGGTTCACTAGCGGGAGATTTGGCAATGAGCAGTTCTTC. The rearrangement links TRBV11-2 to TRBJ2-1, with 11 bases that match TRBD2. Germline assignment: CDR1 SGHAT and CDR2 FQNNGV. With 0 bases clipped from V and 6 bases from J, the junction kept 13 bases outside the gene matches. The CDR3 consists of 19 residues. Based on the CDR3 plus reference TRBV11-2 and TRBJ2-1, the full variable domain is EAGVAQSPRYKIIEKRQSVAFWCNPISGHATLYWYQQILGQGPKLLIQFQNNGVVDDSQLPKDRFSAERLKGVDSTLKIQPAKLEDSAVYLCASSLDGFTSGRFGNEQFFGPGTRLTVL.

The chain recombines TRBV27 with TRBJ2-1; 10 nucleotides line up with TRBD2. V lost 4 bases, J lost 4 bases, and 4 bases stayed unmatched. The CDR3 sequence is 15 residues long. In germline, CDR1 is MNHEY, CDR2 SMNVEV (reference sequence). The CDR3 is CASSSGTSVYNEQFF. CDR3 nucleotide sequence: TGTGCCAGCAGTTCCGGGACTAGCGTATACAATGAGCAGTTCTTC.